A single TCR beta chain is shown here with its context. The antigen is undetermined. The read stops 3 residues short of the end of the CDR3; the missing end is completed from the germline J gene. These data come from a study of T cells in women clearing cervical HPV infection. Points from the study as a whole: Richness differences could reflect unmeasured T-cell content per sample. Richness plus V gene abundances separated cases from controls with AUC about 0.8.

The assay was immunoSEQ multiplex PCR, and TCRdb's table has in-frame clones only and misses some. This sample's clone table lists about 36,000 clones. This CDR3 spans 14 amino acids. Trimming cost V 4 bases and J 2 bases; bases outside gene matches: 4. CDR1 MDHEN and CDR2 SYDVKM come from the germline V gene. The origin of this receptor is a woman between 18 and 70 years old with a cervical HPV16 infection that either progressed to CIN3+ or cleared (not recorded which). This chain links TRBV28 with TRBJ2-7, with 8 bases lining up with TRBD1. The sequencing sample was made of blood buffy coat. This CDR3 is CASSWDRRTYEQYF. CDR3 bases read: TGTGCCAGCAGTTGGGACAGGAGAACCTACGAG.